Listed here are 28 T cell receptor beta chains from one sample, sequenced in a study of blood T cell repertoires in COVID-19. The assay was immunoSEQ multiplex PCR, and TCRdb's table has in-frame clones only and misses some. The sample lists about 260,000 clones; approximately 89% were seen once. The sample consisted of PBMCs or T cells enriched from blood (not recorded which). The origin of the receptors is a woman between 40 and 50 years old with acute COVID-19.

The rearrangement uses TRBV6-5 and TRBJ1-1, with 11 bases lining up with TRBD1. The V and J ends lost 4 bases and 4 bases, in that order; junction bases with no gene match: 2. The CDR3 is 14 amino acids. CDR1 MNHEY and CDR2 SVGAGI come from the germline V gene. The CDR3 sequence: CASSWDRGVTEAFF. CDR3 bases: TGTGCCAGCAGTTGGGACAGGGGGGTCACTGAAGCTTTCTTT.

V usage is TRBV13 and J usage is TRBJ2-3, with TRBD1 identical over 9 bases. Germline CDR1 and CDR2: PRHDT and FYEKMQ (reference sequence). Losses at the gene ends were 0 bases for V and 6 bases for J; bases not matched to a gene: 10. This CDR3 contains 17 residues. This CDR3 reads CASSLGLRDREGDTQYF. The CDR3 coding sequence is TGTGCCAGCAGCTTAGGCCTTCGGGACAGGGAGGGTGATACGCAGTATTTT.

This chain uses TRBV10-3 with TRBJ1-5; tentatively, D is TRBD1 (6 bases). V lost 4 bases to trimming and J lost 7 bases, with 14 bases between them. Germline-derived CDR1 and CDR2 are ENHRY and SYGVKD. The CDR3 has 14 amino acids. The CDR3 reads CAISAGAGDQPQHF. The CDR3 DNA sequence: TGTGCCATCAGTGCCGGGGCAGGGGACCAGCCCCAGCATTTT.

The CDR3 DNA reads as TGTGCCAGCAGTTTCCTAGCGGGAGGGGCAGATACGCAGTATTTT. Protein: CASSFLAGGADTQYF. J is TRBJ2-3 and V is TRBV27, with 12 bases that match TRBD2. Looked up from germline, CDR1 is MNHEY and CDR2 is SMNVEV (reference sequence). V lost 3 bases, J lost 4 bases, and 2 bases stayed unmatched. This CDR3 comprises 15 residues.

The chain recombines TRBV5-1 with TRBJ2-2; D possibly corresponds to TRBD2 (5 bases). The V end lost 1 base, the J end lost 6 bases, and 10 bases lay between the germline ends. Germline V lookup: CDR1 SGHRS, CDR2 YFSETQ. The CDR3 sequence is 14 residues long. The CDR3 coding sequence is TGCGCCAGCAGCTTGACTACCGGGGCCGGGGAGCTGTTTTTT. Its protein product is CASSLTTGAGELFF.

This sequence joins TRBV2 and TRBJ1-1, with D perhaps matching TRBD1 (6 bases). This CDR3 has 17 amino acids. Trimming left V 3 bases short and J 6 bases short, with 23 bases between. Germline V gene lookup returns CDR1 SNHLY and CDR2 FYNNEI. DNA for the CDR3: TGTGCCAGCAGTGAGGGGGGGCGGATCCTCTTCTCTGCTGAAGCTTTCTTT. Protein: CASSEGGRILFSAEAFF.

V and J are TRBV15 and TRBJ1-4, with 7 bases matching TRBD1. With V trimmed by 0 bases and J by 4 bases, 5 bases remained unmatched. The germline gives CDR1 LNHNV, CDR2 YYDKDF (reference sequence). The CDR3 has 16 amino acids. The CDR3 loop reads CATSREYGTDNEKLFF. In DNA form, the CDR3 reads TGTGCCACCAGCAGAGAATACGGGACAGATAATGAAAAACTGTTTTTT. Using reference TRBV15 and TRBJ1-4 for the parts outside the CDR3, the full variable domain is DAMVIQNPRYQVTQFGKPVTLSCSQTLNHNVMYWYQQKSSQAPKLLFHYYDKDFNNEADTPDNFQSRRPNTSFCFLDIRSPGLGDTAMYLCATSREYGTDNEKLFFGSGTQLSVL.

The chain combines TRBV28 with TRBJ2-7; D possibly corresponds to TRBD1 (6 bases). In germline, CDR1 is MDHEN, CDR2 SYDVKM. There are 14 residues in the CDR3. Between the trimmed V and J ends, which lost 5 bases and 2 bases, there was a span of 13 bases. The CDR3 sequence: CASSKTGTPYEQYF. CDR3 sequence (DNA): TGTGCCAGCAGTAAAACAGGGACCCCCTACGAGCAGTACTTC.

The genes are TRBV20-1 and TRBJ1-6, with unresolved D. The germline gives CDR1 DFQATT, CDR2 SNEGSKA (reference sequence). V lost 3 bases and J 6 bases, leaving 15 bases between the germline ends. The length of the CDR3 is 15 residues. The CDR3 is CSASVAGIGNSPLHF. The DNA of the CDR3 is TGCAGTGCTAGTGTTGCCGGGATCGGTAATTCACCCCTCCACTTT.

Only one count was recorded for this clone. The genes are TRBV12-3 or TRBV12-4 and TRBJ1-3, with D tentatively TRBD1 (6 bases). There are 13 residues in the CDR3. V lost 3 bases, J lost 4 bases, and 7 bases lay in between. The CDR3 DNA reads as TGTGCCAGCAGTTTCGGGACAGGAAACACCATATATTTT. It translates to CASSFGTGNTIYF.

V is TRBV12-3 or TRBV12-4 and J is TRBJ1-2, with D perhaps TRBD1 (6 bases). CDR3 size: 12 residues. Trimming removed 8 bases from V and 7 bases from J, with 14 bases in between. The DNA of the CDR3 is TGTGCCAGCGGTTCTCAGGGGTCTGGCTACACCTTC. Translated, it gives CASGSQGSGYTF.

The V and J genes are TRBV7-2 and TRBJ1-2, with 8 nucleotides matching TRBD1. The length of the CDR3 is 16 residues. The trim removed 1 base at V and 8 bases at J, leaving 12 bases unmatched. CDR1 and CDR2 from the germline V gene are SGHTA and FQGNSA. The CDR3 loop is CASSLGGRRTGRGYTF. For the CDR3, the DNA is TGTGCCAGCAGCTTAGGGGGTCGAAGGACAGGGAGAGGCTACACCTTC.

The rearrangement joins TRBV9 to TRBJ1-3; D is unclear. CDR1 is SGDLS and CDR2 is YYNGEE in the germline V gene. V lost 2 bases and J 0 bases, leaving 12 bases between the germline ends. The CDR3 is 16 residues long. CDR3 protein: CASSVMSGISGNTIYF. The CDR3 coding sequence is TGTGCCAGCAGCGTTATGTCGGGGATCTCTGGAAACACCATATATTTT.

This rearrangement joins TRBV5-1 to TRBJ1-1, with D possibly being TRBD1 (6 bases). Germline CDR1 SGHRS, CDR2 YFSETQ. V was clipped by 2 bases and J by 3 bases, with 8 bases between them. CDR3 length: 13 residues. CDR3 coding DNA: TGCGCCAGCAGCTTAGGACAGTACACTGAAGCTTTCTTT. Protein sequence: CASSLGQYTEAFF.

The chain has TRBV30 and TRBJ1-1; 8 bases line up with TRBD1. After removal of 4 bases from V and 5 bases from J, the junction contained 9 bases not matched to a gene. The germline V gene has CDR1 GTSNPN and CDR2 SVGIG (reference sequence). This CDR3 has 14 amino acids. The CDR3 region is CAWKRQGLGTEAFF. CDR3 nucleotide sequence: TGTGCCTGGAAAAGACAGGGGTTGGGGACTGAAGCTTTCTTT. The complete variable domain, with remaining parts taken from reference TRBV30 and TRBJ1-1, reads SQTIHQWPATLVQPVGSPLSLECTVEGTSNPNLYWYRQAAGRGLQLLFYSVGIGQISSEVPQNLSASRPQDRQFILSSKKLLLSDSGFYLCAWKRQGLGTEAFFGQGTRLTVV.

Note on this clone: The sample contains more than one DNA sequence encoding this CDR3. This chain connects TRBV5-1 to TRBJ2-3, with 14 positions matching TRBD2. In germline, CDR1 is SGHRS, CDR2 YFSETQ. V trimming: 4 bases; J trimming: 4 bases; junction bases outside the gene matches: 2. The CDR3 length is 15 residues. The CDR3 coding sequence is TGCGCCAGCAGCCCGGGACTAGCGGGGGCAGATACGCAGTATTTT. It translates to CASSPGLAGADTQYF.

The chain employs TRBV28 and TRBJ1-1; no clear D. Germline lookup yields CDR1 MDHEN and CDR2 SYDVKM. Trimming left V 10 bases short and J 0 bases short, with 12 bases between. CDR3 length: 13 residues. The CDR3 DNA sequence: TGTGCCACGGTCCAGAGGATGAACACTGAAGCTTTCTTT. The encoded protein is CATVQRMNTEAFF.

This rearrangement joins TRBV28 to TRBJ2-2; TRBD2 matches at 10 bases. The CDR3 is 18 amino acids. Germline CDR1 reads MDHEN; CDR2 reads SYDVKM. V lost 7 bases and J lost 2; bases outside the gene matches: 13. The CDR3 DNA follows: TGTGCCAGCAAATCAGTCAAGGCTAGCGGGGGAAACACCGGGGAGCTGTTTTTT. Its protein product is CASKSVKASGGNTGELFF.

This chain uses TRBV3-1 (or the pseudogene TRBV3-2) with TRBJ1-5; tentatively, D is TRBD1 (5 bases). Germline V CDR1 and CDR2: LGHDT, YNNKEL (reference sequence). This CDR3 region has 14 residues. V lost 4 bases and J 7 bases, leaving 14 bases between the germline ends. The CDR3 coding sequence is TGTGCCAGCAGCCCAGTGGGGGGTCGACAGCCCCAGCATTTT. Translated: CASSPVGGRQPQHF.

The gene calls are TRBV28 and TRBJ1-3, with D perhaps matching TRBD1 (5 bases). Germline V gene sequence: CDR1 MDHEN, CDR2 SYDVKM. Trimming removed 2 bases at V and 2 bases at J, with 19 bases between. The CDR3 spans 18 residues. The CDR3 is CASSLGSAGKLPGNTIYF. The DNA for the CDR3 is TGTGCCAGCAGTTTAGGCTCAGCAGGGAAGTTACCTGGAAACACCATATATTTT. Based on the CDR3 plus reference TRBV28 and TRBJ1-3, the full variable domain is DVKVTQSSRYLVKRTGEKVFLECVQDMDHENMFWYRQDPGLGLRLIYFSYDVKMKEKGDIPEGYSVSREKKERFSLILESASTNQTSMYLCASSLGSAGKLPGNTIYFGEGSWLTVV.

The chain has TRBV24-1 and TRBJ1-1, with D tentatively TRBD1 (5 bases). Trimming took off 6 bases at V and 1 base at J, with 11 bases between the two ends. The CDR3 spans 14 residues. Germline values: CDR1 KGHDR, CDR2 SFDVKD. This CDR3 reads CATSRGTGNTEAFF. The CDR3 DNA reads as TGTGCCACCAGTCGCGGGACGGGGAACACTGAAGCTTTCTTT.

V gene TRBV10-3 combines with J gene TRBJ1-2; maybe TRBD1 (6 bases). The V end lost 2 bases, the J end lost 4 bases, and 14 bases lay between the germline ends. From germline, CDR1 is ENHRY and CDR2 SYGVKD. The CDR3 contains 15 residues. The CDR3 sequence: CAISELQGKRYGYTF. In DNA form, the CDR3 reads TGTGCCATCAGTGAGCTACAGGGAAAACGCTATGGCTACACCTTC.

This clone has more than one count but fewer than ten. CDR3 amino acids: CASSLGSGGNTEAFF. The CDR3 DNA follows: TGTGCCAGCAGCTTAGGGTCAGGGGGCAACACTGAAGCTTTCTTT. V and J are TRBV11-2 and TRBJ1-1; TRBD1 matches at 8 bases. This CDR3 comprises 15 residues. CDR1 SGHAT and CDR2 FQNNGV come from the germline V gene. V shed 1 base and J 2 bases; nucleotides not matched to a gene: 3.

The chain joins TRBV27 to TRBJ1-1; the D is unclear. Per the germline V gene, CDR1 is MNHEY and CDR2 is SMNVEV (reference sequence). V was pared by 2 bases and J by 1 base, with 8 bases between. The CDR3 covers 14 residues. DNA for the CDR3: TGTGCCAGCAGTTTAGGAGGAGGGAACACTGAAGCTTTCTTT. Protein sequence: CASSLGGGNTEAFF.

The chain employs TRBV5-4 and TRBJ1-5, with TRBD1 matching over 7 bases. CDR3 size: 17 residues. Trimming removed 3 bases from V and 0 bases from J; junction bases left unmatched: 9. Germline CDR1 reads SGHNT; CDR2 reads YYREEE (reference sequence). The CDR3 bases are TGTGCCAGCAGCTCCCGGACAGGAACATATAGCAATCAGCCCCAGCATTTT. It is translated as CASSSRTGTYSNQPQHF.

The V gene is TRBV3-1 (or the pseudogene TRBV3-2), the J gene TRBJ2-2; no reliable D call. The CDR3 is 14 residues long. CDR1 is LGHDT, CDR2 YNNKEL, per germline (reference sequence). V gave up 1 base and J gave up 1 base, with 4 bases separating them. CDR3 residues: CASSQVWNTGELFF. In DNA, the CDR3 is TGTGCCAGCAGCCAAGTCTGGAACACCGGGGAGCTGTTTTTT.

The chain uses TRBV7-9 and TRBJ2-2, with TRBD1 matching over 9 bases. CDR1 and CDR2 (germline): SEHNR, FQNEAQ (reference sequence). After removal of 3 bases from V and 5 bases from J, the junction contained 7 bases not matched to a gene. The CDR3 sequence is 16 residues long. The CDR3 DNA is TGTGCCAGCAGCTTGGCCCCGGGACAGGGTACCGGGGAGCTGTTTTTT. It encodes CASSLAPGQGTGELFF.

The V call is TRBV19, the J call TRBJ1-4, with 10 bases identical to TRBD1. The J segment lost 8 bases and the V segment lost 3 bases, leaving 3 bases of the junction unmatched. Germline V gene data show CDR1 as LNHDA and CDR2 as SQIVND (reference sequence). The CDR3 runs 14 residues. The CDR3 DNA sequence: TGTGCCAGTAGTATCCCGGGACAGGGGGAAAAACTGTTTTTT. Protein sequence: CASSIPGQGEKLFF. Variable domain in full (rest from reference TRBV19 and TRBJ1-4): DGGITQSPKYLFRKEGQNVTLSCEQNLNHDAMYWYRQDPGQGLRLIYYSQIVNDFQKGDIAEGYSVSREKKESFPLTVTSAQKNPTAFYLCASSIPGQGEKLFFGSGTQLSVL.